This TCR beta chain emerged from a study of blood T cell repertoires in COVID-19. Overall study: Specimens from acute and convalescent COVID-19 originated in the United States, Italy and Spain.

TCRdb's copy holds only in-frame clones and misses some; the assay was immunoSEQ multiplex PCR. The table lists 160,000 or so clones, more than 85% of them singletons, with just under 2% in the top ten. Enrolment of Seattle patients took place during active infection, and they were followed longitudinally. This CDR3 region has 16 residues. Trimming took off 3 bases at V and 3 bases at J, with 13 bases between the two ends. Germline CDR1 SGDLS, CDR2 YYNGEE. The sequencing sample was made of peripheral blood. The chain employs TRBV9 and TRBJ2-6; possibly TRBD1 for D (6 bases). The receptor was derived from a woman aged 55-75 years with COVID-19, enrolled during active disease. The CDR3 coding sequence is TGTGCCAGCAGCGATCACAGGGAACTTGGGGCCAACGTCCTGACTTTC. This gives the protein CASSDHRELGANVLTF.